The entry below describes one T cell receptor (beta chain). Per germline, CDR1 MGHRA and CDR2 YSYEKL. CDR3 length: 15 amino acids. V was pared by 3 bases and J by 0 bases, with 9 bases between. This specimen comes from a study of blood T cell repertoires in COVID-19. Measured with immunoSEQ multiplex PCR; TCRdb has only the in-frame clones, and not every one. The data show about 330,000 clones, with around 87% seen just once and 5.3% held by the top ten. The sequence was obtained from a woman in her thirties who had recovered from COVID-19. The material sequenced was PBMCs or T cells enriched from blood (not recorded which). V gene TRBV4-1 combines with J gene TRBJ1-3; D gene ambiguous. The CDR3 bases are TGCGCCAGCAGCCACGGGCGGGTCTCTGGAAACACCATATATTTT. Encoded protein: CASSHGRVSGNTIYF.